This entry lists 27 T cell receptor beta chains sequenced from one sample in a study of Ad26.COV2.S vaccination and SARS-CoV-2 variants. Assay used: immunoSEQ multiplex PCR; TCRdb lists only in-frame clones, some missing. The table has 410,000 or so clones, roughly 90% seen once; the top ten hold around 1.8%. Treatment given: about 20 received Ad26.COV2.S at low or high dose, single or two shots; roughly five received placebo; per-sample allocation not given. Samples were taken on day 63 after the first vaccine or placebo injection. The sequencing used peripheral blood, collected in a trial of Ad26.COV2.S vaccine versus placebo. The source is a person aged 18-65 years who received the Ad26.COV2.S COVID-19 vaccine or a placebo.

V is TRBV4-3 and J is TRBJ1-1; perhaps TRBD1 as D (5 bases). Germline-derived CDR1 and CDR2 are LGHNA and YSLEER. With 4 bases removed from V and 4 bases from J, the gap between germline ends came to 13 bases. CDR3 length: 14 residues. This CDR3 is CASSLSWGLTEAFF. CDR3 DNA sequence: TGCGCCAGCAGCCTTTCTTGGGGCCTCACTGAAGCTTTCTTT.

J is TRBJ2-1 and V is TRBV7-6, with 11 bases aligning to TRBD1. Per the germline V gene, CDR1 is SGHVS and CDR2 is FNYEAQ. V trimming: 5 bases; J trimming: 8 bases; junction bases outside the gene matches: 8. The CDR3 is 15 amino acids. Here the CDR3 reads CASSQRDRGADEQFF. In DNA form, the CDR3 reads TGTGCCAGCAGCCAACGGGACAGGGGGGCGGATGAGCAGTTCTTC.

This chain links TRBV5-8 with TRBJ2-6; the D gene is possibly TRBD1 (6 bases). V lost 4 bases, J lost 0 bases, and 11 bases lay in between. Per the germline V gene, CDR1 is SGHTS and CDR2 is YDEGEE. The CDR3 is 16 amino acids. In nucleotides, the CDR3 is TGTGCCAGCAGCACGGGACACAGCTCTGGGGCCAACGTCCTGACTTTC. The encoded protein is CASSTGHSSGANVLTF. Filled out from reference TRBV5-8 and TRBJ2-6, the complete variable domain reads EAGVTQSPTHLIKTRGQQATLRCSPISGHTSVYWYQQALGLGLQFLLWYDEGEERNRGNFPPRFSGRQFPNYSSELNVNALELEDSALYLCASSTGHSSGANVLTFGAGSRLTVL.

This clone was seen only a few times. This rearrangement joins TRBV18 to TRBJ1-1, with 7 bases identical to TRBD1. The germline CDR1 and CDR2 sequences are KGHSH and LQKENI. This CDR3 region has 15 residues. The V segment lost 4 bases and the J segment 0 bases; nucleotides outside the gene matches: 5. The CDR3 region is CASSLGQIMNTEAFF. The CDR3 DNA follows: TGTGCCAGCTCACTGGGACAGATCATGAACACTGAAGCTTTCTTT.

The J gene is TRBJ1-6, the V gene TRBV6-5; 7 bases fit TRBD1. Trimming removed 6 bases from V and 7 bases from J; junction bases left unmatched: 9. Germline V CDR1 and CDR2: MNHEY, SVGAGI. The CDR3 is made up of 15 amino acids. The CDR3 spells CASSRQGARNSPLHF. The CDR3 DNA sequence: TGTGCCAGCAGCCGACAGGGTGCACGAAATTCACCCCTCCACTTT.

The chain couples TRBV6-5 to TRBJ1-2; D is undetermined. The ends were cut back, 2 bases at V and 8 bases at J, with 9 bases in the middle. This CDR3 is built from 12 residues. Germline V lookup: CDR1 MNHEY, CDR2 SVGAGI. CDR3: CASSYRDRGYTF. The CDR3 DNA follows: TGTGCCAGCAGTTACAGGGATAGGGGCTACACCTTC.

The CDR3 coding sequence is TGTGCCAGCAGCCCCCGGGCAGGCCTAGGAAACACTGAAGCTTTCTTT. Translated, it gives CASSPRAGLGNTEAFF. The chain combines TRBV3-1 (or the pseudogene TRBV3-2) with TRBJ1-1; D is unclear. V was pared by 4 bases and J by 2 bases, with 17 bases between. The germline V gene encodes CDR1 LGHDT and CDR2 YNNKEL (reference sequence). The CDR3 runs to 16 residues.

The genes are TRBV7-9 and TRBJ2-3; 8 nucleotides agree with TRBD1. The CDR3 sequence is 18 residues long. Unmatched junction bases numbered 19, after V lost 5 bases and J lost 6 bases. The V gene's germline CDR1 is SEHNR and CDR2 FQNEAQ (reference sequence). As DNA, the CDR3 is TGTGCCAGCAGCCTACAATCCACCGGGACAGGTGCCATGGATACGCAGTATTTT. Translation: CASSLQSTGTGAMDTQYF.

The chain links TRBV2 to TRBJ2-5; 14 positions agree with TRBD2. The CDR3 covers 17 residues. J was trimmed by 2 bases and V by 6 bases; bases with no gene match: 8. Germline CDR1 reads SNHLY; CDR2 reads FYNNEI. The CDR3 coding sequence is TGTGCCAGCAGGGCTCTCGGGACTAGCGGGGGACAAGAGACCCAGTACTTC. The encoded protein is CASRALGTSGGQETQYF.

The chain joins TRBV19 to TRBJ2-1; 7 bases are shared with TRBD1. The germline CDR1 and CDR2 sequences are LNHDA and SQIVND (reference sequence). The CDR3 is 16 amino acids. V gave up 4 bases and J gave up 0 bases; unmatched junction bases: 6. The CDR3 bases are TGTGCCAGTAGTACCCCGGGACAGAGCTCCTACAATGAGCAGTTCTTC. This encodes CASSTPGQSSYNEQFF.

This rearrangement joins TRBV6-6 to TRBJ2-6; no reliable D call. Germline V gives CDR1 MNHNY, CDR2 SVGAGI (reference sequence). V lost 8 bases, J lost 4 bases, and 9 bases lay in between. The CDR3 consists of 13 residues. The CDR3 nucleotides read TGTGCCAGCGACCCCGCAGGGGCCAACGTCCTGACTTTC. This gives the protein CASDPAGANVLTF.

J is TRBJ1-1 and V is TRBV7-7, with 10 bases aligning to TRBD1. This CDR3 has 16 amino acids. J gave up 5 bases and V 0 bases, and 6 bases lay outside the gene matches. Germline CDR1 reads SSHAT; CDR2 reads FNYEAQ (reference sequence). The CDR3 is CASSLAGGQGWTEAFF. The CDR3 nucleotides are TGTGCCAGCAGCTTAGCGGGGGGACAGGGGTGGACTGAAGCTTTCTTT. Looking up the rest from reference TRBV7-7 and TRBJ1-1 gives the full variable domain: GAGVSQSPRYKVTKRGQDVTLRCDPISSHATLYWYQQALGQGPEFLTYFNYEAQPDKSGLPSDRFSAERPEGSISTLTIQRTEQRDSAMYRCASSLAGGQGWTEAFFGQGTRLTVV.

This clone was seen a single time. The chain combines TRBV19 with TRBJ1-2; 10 bases fit TRBD1. The CDR3 sequence is 15 residues long. V was pared by 6 bases and J by 4 bases, with 8 bases of the junction left unmatched. The germline CDR1 and CDR2 sequences are LNHDA and SQIVND (reference sequence). CDR3: CASSPTTGGVYGYTF. As DNA, the CDR3 is TGTGCCAGTAGCCCAACGACAGGGGGCGTCTATGGCTACACCTTC.

V usage is TRBV7-8 and J usage is TRBJ2-1; D possibly matches TRBD1 or TRBD2 (5 bases each). V was shortened by 1 base and J by 5 bases, with 21 bases between the two germline ends. The CDR3 covers 18 residues. CDR1 SGHVS and CDR2 FQNEAQ come from the germline V gene. The CDR3 is CASSLDIRLGVPDNEQFF. The CDR3, as DNA: TGTGCCAGCAGCTTAGATATAAGGCTGGGGGTACCTGACAATGAGCAGTTCTTC.

The CDR3 DNA sequence: TGTGCCAGCAGACCTGAAGCGGGGGTATCCTACAATGAGCAGTTCTTC. Translating it yields CASRPEAGVSYNEQFF. The V gene is TRBV7-9, the J gene TRBJ2-1, with 8 positions matching TRBD2. CDR3 length equals 16 residues. Germline CDR1 and CDR2: SEHNR and FQNEAQ (reference sequence). V lost 6 bases, J lost 1 base, and 8 bases stayed unmatched.

The chain is built from TRBV7-9 and TRBJ2-7; 7 bases are shared with TRBD1. The V and J ends lost 1 base and 2 bases, in that order; junction bases with no gene match: 11. Germline V lookup: CDR1 SEHNR, CDR2 FQNEAQ (reference sequence). CDR3 size: 17 residues. The CDR3 protein is CASSLGGLGQETYEQYF. CDR3 nucleotides: TGTGCCAGCAGCTTAGGGGGTCTAGGACAGGAGACCTACGAGCAGTACTTC.

The chain links TRBV7-2 to TRBJ2-1; 7 nucleotides match TRBD2. V dropped 2 bases and J dropped 6; count of bases not matched to a gene: 16. Germline V gives CDR1 SGHTA, CDR2 FQGNSA. This CDR3 contains 18 residues. The CDR3: CASSLYRKTSVGSNEQFF. The CDR3 DNA reads as TGTGCCAGCAGCTTATACCGAAAAACTAGCGTCGGTTCCAATGAGCAGTTCTTC.

The chain uses TRBV4-1 and TRBJ2-2; perhaps TRBD2 as D (6 bases). CDR3 length equals 14 residues. The V and J ends lost 6 bases and 4 bases respectively, with 12 bases between them. The germline V gene encodes CDR1 MGHRA and CDR2 YSYEKL. The DNA of the CDR3 is TGCGCCAGCAGGTGGGGGACTTCCACCGGGGAGCTGTTTTTT. Amino acid sequence: CASRWGTSTGELFF.

The chain uses TRBV19 and TRBJ2-2, with a weak D call TRBD2 (5 bases). In germline, CDR1 is LNHDA, CDR2 SQIVND (reference sequence). V was clipped by 5 bases and J by 2 bases, with 12 bases between them. The CDR3 has 15 amino acids. The CDR3 nucleotides read TGTGCCAGTAGTCTCCTTACTAGAAACACCGGGGAGCTGTTTTTT. Translation: CASSLLTRNTGELFF. The entire variable domain, with the rest obtained from reference TRBV19 and TRBJ2-2, is as follows: DGGITQSPKYLFRKEGQNVTLSCEQNLNHDAMYWYRQDPGQGLRLIYYSQIVNDFQKGDIAEGYSVSREKKESFPLTVTSAQKNPTAFYLCASSLLTRNTGELFFGEGSRLTVL.

The rearrangement uses TRBV29-1 and TRBJ2-3, with unresolved D. The V gene lost 0 bases and the J gene lost 4 bases, with 14 bases spanning the gap. Germline V gives CDR1 SQVTM, CDR2 ANQGSEA. This CDR3 contains 15 residues. CDR3 amino acids: CSVEEGYRTADTQYF. CDR3 sequence (DNA): TGCAGCGTTGAAGAAGGCTATAGGACCGCAGATACGCAGTATTTT.

In this sample, this clone turned up once. The chain is built from TRBV10-1 and TRBJ1-6, with D possibly TRBD1 on 5 matching bases. The CDR3 has 20 residues. Germline loops: CDR1 WNHNN, CDR2 SYGVQD (reference sequence). Deletions cut 3 bases from V and 0 bases from J, with 21 bases between. The CDR3 coding sequence is TGCGCCAGCAGTGACCGAAGACAGAGCCTTCCCTCCTCCTATAATTCACCCCTCCACTTT. It specifies CASSDRRQSLPSSYNSPLHF.

The CDR3 DNA follows: TGTGCCAGCGGTGCGCAGGGTTTAAGATCCTACAATGAGCAGTTCTTC. Its protein product is CASGAQGLRSYNEQFF. The gene calls are TRBV7-2 and TRBJ2-1; D perhaps matches TRBD1 (5 bases). The CDR3 spans 16 residues. The germline V gene encodes CDR1 SGHTA and CDR2 FQGNSA. V dropped 8 bases and J dropped 1 base, with 18 bases sitting between them.

The rearrangement links TRBV5-6 to TRBJ1-1; tentatively, D is TRBD1 (5 bases). The CDR3 is 14 amino acids. Between the trimmed V and J ends, which lost 4 bases and 4 bases, there was a span of 14 bases. Germline-derived CDR1 and CDR2 are SGHDT and YYEEEE. The CDR3: CASSRDRRVTEAFF. CDR3 sequence (DNA): TGTGCCAGCAGCAGAGACAGAAGGGTCACTGAAGCTTTCTTT.

This chain uses TRBV18 with TRBJ2-7; D not resolved. The germline gives CDR1 KGHSH, CDR2 LQKENI. The CDR3 has 15 residues. V lost 4 bases to trimming and J lost 0 bases, with 13 bases between them. CDR3 in amino acids: CASSLSVVPSYEQYF. CDR3 DNA: TGTGCCAGCTCACTTTCGGTTGTTCCCTCCTACGAGCAGTACTTC.

This clone was observed a single time. The rearrangement uses TRBV9 and TRBJ2-4, with a tentative D call TRBD1 (6 bases). The CDR3 loop spans 14 amino acids. Trimming took 2 bases from V and 7 from J, leaving 13 bases between them. In germline, CDR1 is SGDLS, CDR2 YYNGEE. CDR3 coding DNA: TGTGCCAGCAGCGTGGGCCAGGGGTGGAACATTCAGTACTTC. This translates into CASSVGQGWNIQYF.

The rearrangement joins TRBV30 to TRBJ1-1; no clear D. The CDR3 totals 13 residues. Trimming took off 0 bases at V and 0 bases at J, with 5 bases between the two ends. Germline V gene sequence: CDR1 GTSNPN, CDR2 SVGIG (reference sequence). The CDR3 is CAWSVSLNTEAFF. CDR3 in DNA: TGTGCCTGGAGTGTTTCGTTGAACACTGAAGCTTTCTTT.

The chain carries TRBV5-6 and TRBJ1-1; 9 positions agree with TRBD1. V trimming: 0 bases; J trimming: 0 bases; junction bases outside the gene matches: 3. CDR3 length: 16 residues. Germline V lookup: CDR1 SGHDT, CDR2 YYEEEE. The CDR3 reads CASSLGGQGLNTEAFF. CDR3 in DNA: TGTGCCAGCAGCTTGGGGGGACAGGGCTTGAACACTGAAGCTTTCTTT.